Listed here are 12 T cell receptor beta chains from one sample, sequenced in a study of cytomegalovirus exposure and HLA in healthy donors. Use of 60 Vbeta and 13 Jbeta primers characterized the PCR. The method was immunoSEQ multiplex PCR; TCRdb's version includes in-frame clones alone and lacks a portion of them. Of some 100,000 clones in the sample, roughly 80% were seen once. The sequenced sample consisted of PBMCs. The receptors were sampled from a man aged 50-60 years in good health and CMV-seropositive.

In DNA form, the CDR3 reads TGTGCCAGCAGTGAAGTACCCGGACGAAGGGGGCTGTTTTTT. Translated, it gives CASSEVPGRRGLFF. This chain links TRBV6-1 with TRBJ1-4, with D possibly being TRBD1 (6 bases). Trimming left V 1 base short and J 14 bases short, with 17 bases between. Germline V gene data show CDR1 as MNHNS and CDR2 as SASEGT. This CDR3 comprises 14 residues.

The genes are TRBV6-1 and TRBJ2-7; possible D gene TRBD2, 6 bases. Germline V gene data show CDR1 as MNHNS and CDR2 as SASEGT. This CDR3 region has 15 residues. Trimming stripped 1 base from V and 0 bases from J, with 10 bases between. CDR3 nucleotide sequence: TGTGCCAGCAGTGAAGAGGAGGGGAGCTCCTACGAGCAGTACTTC. Translated: CASSEEEGSSYEQYF.

The rearrangement uses TRBV11-2 and TRBJ2-1; 10 nucleotides line up with TRBD2. The CDR3 loop spans 19 amino acids. CDR1 is SGHAT and CDR2 is FQNNGV in the germline V gene. Trimming at V came to 5 bases and at J to 3 bases, leaving 16 bases not matched to a gene. CDR3: CASSPRAGGTSAVYNEQFF. The CDR3 coding sequence is TGTGCCAGCAGCCCCCGGGCGGGAGGGACTAGCGCGGTCTACAATGAGCAGTTCTTC.

CDR3 in amino acids: CASSPQGQGKNTIYF. In DNA, the CDR3 is TGCGCCAGCAGCCCTCAGGGACAGGGTAAAAACACCATATATTTT. This chain uses TRBV4-1 with TRBJ1-3; 9 nucleotides line up with TRBD1. V lost 4 bases and J lost 6; bases outside the gene matches: 7. The CDR3 consists of 15 residues. Germline V gene sequence: CDR1 MGHRA, CDR2 YSYEKL.

This chain uses TRBV11-2 with TRBJ2-7, with TRBD1 identical over 8 bases. Trimming at V came to 7 bases and at J to 5 bases, leaving 16 bases not matched to a gene. Germline V CDR1 and CDR2: SGHAT, FQNNGV. The CDR3 loop spans 16 amino acids. The CDR3 nucleotides are TGTGCCAGCACCGGGGGAGGTCCGGACAGGGTAAACGAGCAGTACTTC. It specifies CASTGGGPDRVNEQYF.

This clone showed up just a few times. The chain links TRBV5-1 to TRBJ2-2; TRBD2 is a possible D gene (6 bases). The CDR3 covers 16 residues. The germline V gene encodes CDR1 SGHRS and CDR2 YFSETQ. The germline V and J ends were trimmed by 1 base and 3 bases, with 13 bases remaining between them. Here the CDR3 reads CASSLSGASDTGELFF. The CDR3, as DNA: TGCGCCAGCAGCTTGTCCGGGGCTAGCGACACCGGGGAGCTGTTTTTT.

The chain has TRBV15 and TRBJ1-2, with D uncertain. The germline gives CDR1 LNHNV, CDR2 YYDKDF (reference sequence). V was pared by 1 base and J by 7 bases, with 16 bases between. CDR3 length equals 15 residues. The CDR3 sequence: CATSRGPAEGGGYTF. The CDR3 bases are TGTGCCACCAGCAGAGGGCCGGCTGAAGGAGGTGGCTACACCTTC.

This chain joins TRBV18 and TRBJ1-3; the D gene is possibly TRBD1 (6 bases). The V and J ends lost 5 bases and 5 bases respectively, with 16 bases between them. CDR1 and CDR2 (germline): KGHSH, LQKENI. This CDR3 comprises 15 residues. In DNA, the CDR3 is TGTGCCAGCTCAGCCTCCATGGACAGACGAAACACCATATATTTT. Translating it yields CASSASMDRRNTIYF. Drawing the rest from reference TRBV18 and TRBJ1-3, the complete variable domain is NAGVMQNPRHLVRRRGQEARLRCSPMKGHSHVYWYRQLPEEGLKFMVYLQKENIIDESGMPKERFSAEFPKEGPSILRIQQVVRGDSAAYFCASSASMDRRNTIYFGEGSWLTVV.

V and J are TRBV4-3 and TRBJ1-4, with 7 positions matching TRBD1. V gave up 1 base and J gave up 8 bases; unmatched junction bases: 1. The V gene's germline CDR1 is LGHNA and CDR2 YSLEER. The CDR3 spans 13 residues. CDR3 bases: TGCGCCAGCAGCCAAGCACAGGGGGAAAAACTGTTTTTT. This encodes CASSQAQGEKLFF.

This chain links TRBV19 with TRBJ1-5; 8 nucleotides agree with TRBD1. CDR1 LNHDA and CDR2 SQIVND come from the germline V gene (reference sequence). This CDR3 is built from 15 residues. With 3 bases clipped from V and 0 bases from J, the junction kept 1 base outside the gene matches. DNA of the CDR3: TGTGCCAGTAGTATGGGACAGGCTAGCAATCAGCCCCAGCATTTT. Its translation is CASSMGQASNQPQHF.

In its sample, this clone was seen a few times. The CDR3 sequence: CAWGTGATHEQYF. CDR3 sequence (DNA): TGTGCCTGGGGGACAGGGGCCACCCACGAGCAGTACTTC. The J gene is TRBJ2-7, the V gene TRBV30; the match to TRBD1 covers 10 bases. The J segment lost 5 bases and the V segment lost 5 bases, leaving 6 bases of the junction unmatched. This CDR3 has 13 amino acids. Germline-derived CDR1 and CDR2 are GTSNPN and SVGIG (reference sequence).

The gene calls are TRBV7-2 and TRBJ1-1; no clear D gene. Between the trimmed V and J ends, which lost 5 bases and 2 bases, there was a span of 12 bases. Germline V gene data show CDR1 as SGHTA and CDR2 as FQGNSA. The CDR3 covers 14 residues. DNA of the CDR3: TGTGCCAGCAGCCGCCAGACATTTAACACTGAAGCTTTCTTT. It specifies CASSRQTFNTEAFF.